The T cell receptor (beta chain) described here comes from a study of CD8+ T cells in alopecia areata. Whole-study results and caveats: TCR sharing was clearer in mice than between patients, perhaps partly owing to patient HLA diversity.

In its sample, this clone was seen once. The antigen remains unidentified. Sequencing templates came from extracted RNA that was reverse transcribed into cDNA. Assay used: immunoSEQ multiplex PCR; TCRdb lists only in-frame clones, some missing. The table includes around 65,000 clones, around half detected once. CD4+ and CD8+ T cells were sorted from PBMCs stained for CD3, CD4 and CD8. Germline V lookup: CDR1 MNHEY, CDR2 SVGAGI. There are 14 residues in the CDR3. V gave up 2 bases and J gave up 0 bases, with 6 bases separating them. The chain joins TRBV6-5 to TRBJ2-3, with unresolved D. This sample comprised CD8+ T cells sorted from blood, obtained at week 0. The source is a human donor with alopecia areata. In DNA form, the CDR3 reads TGTGCCAGCAGTTACCGGTATAGCACAGATACGCAGTATTTT. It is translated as CASSYRYSTDTQYF.